The source of this T cell receptor (beta chain) is a study of T cell changes during pregnancy in multiple sclerosis. V dropped 3 bases and J dropped 4; count of bases not matched to a gene: 9. The CDR3 contains 17 residues. The germline V gene has CDR1 SGHTA and CDR2 FQGTGA. Sequencing was performed with immunoSEQ multiplex PCR; in TCRdb, only in-frame clones are kept and a portion is missing. The data contain about 31,000 clones, roughly 88% of them seen just once; the ten biggest clones take up 0.6% to 0.8%. Sequencing used CD4+ T cells from peripheral blood mononuclear cells, obtained in the first trimester of pregnancy. The chain is built from TRBV7-3 and TRBJ2-3, with TRBD2 matching over 11 bases. This receptor was obtained from a female donor in good health, enrolled as a control in a pregnancy study. This chain's CDR3 is CASSFLPSGGRSDTQYF. The DNA for the CDR3 is TGTGCCAGCAGCTTTTTACCTAGCGGGGGGAGGTCAGATACGCAGTATTTT.